The 19 T cell receptor beta chains presented below share a single source sample, sequenced in a study of CD8 T cells in Susac syndrome. When the RNA was reverse transcribed, random hexamers were used with an input of about 0.5 to 1 ug. TCRdb re-analysed the immunoSEQ multiplex PCR reads in MiXCR, keeping a single row per CDR3 protein. The top ten clones hold roughly 0.14% of a sample with more than 100,000 distinct CDR3 sequences, nearly 96% of them seen once. Sample: CD4+ T cells from PBMCs. The receptors derive from a human donor with Susac syndrome.

The chain links TRBV5-1 to TRBJ2-3; maybe TRBD2 (6 bases). Germline V gene lookup returns CDR1 SGHRS and CDR2 YFSETQ. V lost 4 bases and J lost 0, with 15 bases in between. CDR3 length equals 16 residues. In DNA form, the CDR3 reads TGCGCCAGCAGCCGGGGGAGGTCCACTAGCACAGATACGCAGTATTTT. Its protein is CASSRGRSTSTDTQYF.

The rearrangement uses TRBV5-1 and TRBJ1-5; TRBD1 might be the D (5 bases). This CDR3 is 16 amino acids long. The V and J ends lost 0 bases and 0 bases respectively, with 10 bases between them. Germline CDR1 and CDR2: SGHRS and YFSETQ. The CDR3 loop is CASSLEGPYSNQPQHF. The CDR3 DNA reads TGCGCCAGCAGCTTGGAGGGGCCCTATAGCAATCAGCCCCAGCATTTT. The entire variable domain, with the rest obtained from reference TRBV5-1 and TRBJ1-5, is as follows: KAGVTQTPRYLIKTRGQQVTLSCSPISGHRSVSWYQQTPGQGLQFLFEYFSETQRNKGNFPGRFSGRQFSNSRSEMNVSTLELGDSALYLCASSLEGPYSNQPQHFGDGTRLSIL.

In this sample, this clonotype turned up a few times. The gene calls are TRBV3-1 and TRBJ2-1; D could derive from TRBD1 or TRBD2 (5 bases each). The CDR3 loop spans 12 amino acids. The V end was cut by 4 bases, the J end by 8 bases, with 9 bases between. CDR1 and CDR2 (germline): LGHDT, YNNKEL (reference sequence). Written as DNA, the CDR3 is TGTGCCAGCAGCCCCCTGGGGGATGAGCAGTTCTTC. It specifies CASSPLGDEQFF.

V is TRBV7-3 and J is TRBJ2-7; 9 nucleotides match TRBD1. The CDR3 covers 15 residues. Germline trimming cut 6 bases from V and 5 bases from J; bases unmatched to any gene: 11. Germline assignment: CDR1 SGHTA and CDR2 FQGTGA. The CDR3: CASRQTGTGIHEQYF. The CDR3 bases are TGTGCCAGCAGACAAACCGGGACAGGGATCCACGAGCAGTACTTC.

In this sample, this clonotype turned up once. J is TRBJ2-5 and V is TRBV24-1; 9 nucleotides match TRBD1. The CDR3 has 16 amino acids. With 4 bases clipped from V and 1 base from J, the junction kept 6 bases outside the gene matches. Germline V gives CDR1 KGHDR, CDR2 SFDVKD. The CDR3: CATSETGTGPQETQYF. CDR3 nucleotide sequence: TGTGCCACCAGTGAGACCGGGACAGGGCCCCAAGAGACCCAGTACTTC.

This chain connects TRBV7-6 to TRBJ2-7; 7 bases map to TRBD1. Per the germline V gene, CDR1 is SGHVS and CDR2 is FNYEAQ. The CDR3 has 14 amino acids. V lost 5 bases to trimming and J lost 3 bases; unmatched junction nucleotides: 7. CDR3 coding DNA: TGTGCCAGCAGCCCCGTCAGGGGGAGCTACGAGCAGTACTTC. Its translation is CASSPVRGSYEQYF.

The chain carries TRBV4-2 and TRBJ1-2, with D unclear. Trimming cost V 1 base and J 6 bases, with 15 bases left between them. The CDR3 totals 15 residues. Per germline, CDR1 LGHNA and CDR2 YNFKEQ. The CDR3 nucleotides are TGTGCCAGCAGCCAAGCGAGGACGACTAGGGATGGCTACACCTTC. It codes for CASSQARTTRDGYTF.

The chain joins TRBV20-1 to TRBJ1-5; TRBD1 agrees at 8 bases. Germline trimming cut 0 bases from V and 1 base from J; bases unmatched to any gene: 17. The V gene's germline CDR1 is DFQATT and CDR2 SNEGSKA (reference sequence). The CDR3 totals 20 residues. Here the CDR3 reads CSARDRGQAGTGISNQPQHF. In DNA, the CDR3 is TGCAGTGCTAGAGATCGGGGACAGGCGGGGACGGGGATAAGCAATCAGCCCCAGCATTTT.

The gene calls are TRBV6-5 and TRBJ2-6; D is unresolved. The CDR3 spans 15 residues. V lost 5 bases and J 4 bases, leaving 12 bases between the germline ends. Germline CDR1 and CDR2: MNHEY and SVGAGI. The CDR3 nucleotides are TGTGCCAGCAGTGGGCTAGGTTCAGGGGCCAACGTCCTGACTTTC. Translating gives CASSGLGSGANVLTF.

V is TRBV5-4 and J is TRBJ2-2; no clear D. Trimming removed 9 bases at V and 0 bases at J, with 15 bases between. This CDR3 has 15 amino acids. Germline-derived CDR1 and CDR2 are SGHNT and YYREEE (reference sequence). CDR3 nucleotides: TGTGCCACCAGGCTCCGGTCGGCGAACACCGGGGAGCTGTTTTTT. Amino acid sequence: CATRLRSANTGELFF.

V is TRBV4-2 and J is TRBJ2-7; weak D call: TRBD2 (5 bases). Looked up from germline, CDR1 is LGHNA and CDR2 is YNFKEQ. Trimming cost V 4 bases and J 3 bases, with 16 bases left between them. The CDR3 has 15 residues. CDR3 nucleotides: TGTGCCAGCAGCCTTTCGGTGGTGGGAGACTACGAGCAGTACTTC. Translation gives CASSLSVVGDYEQYF.

The chain joins TRBV29-1 to TRBJ2-2; 12 bases line up with TRBD2. Germline V CDR1 and CDR2: SQVTM, ANQGSEA. V lost 7 bases, J lost 6 bases, and 3 bases stayed unmatched. The CDR3 is 13 residues long. The DNA of the CDR3 is TGCAGCGCACTAGCGGGAGGTCCCGGGGAGCTGTTTTTT. Protein product: CSALAGGPGELFF.

CDR3 loop: CASSRTAQGQPQHF. CDR3 bases: TGTGCCAGCTCCAGGACAGCTCAGGGGCAGCCCCAGCATTTT. V and J are TRBV9 and TRBJ1-5, with D possibly being TRBD1 (6 bases). Germline CDR1 is SGDLS and CDR2 is YYNGEE. CDR3 size: 14 residues. Deletions cut 7 bases from V and 7 bases from J, with 18 bases between.

V and J are TRBV7-3 and TRBJ2-7, with D perhaps TRBD2 (6 bases). Trimming took 0 bases from V and 6 from J, leaving 9 bases between them. CDR3 length: 13 amino acids. The germline V gene has CDR1 SGHTA and CDR2 FQGTGA. The CDR3 sequence is CASSLTNGGEQYF. In nucleotides, the CDR3 is TGTGCCAGCAGCTTAACGAACGGGGGCGAGCAGTACTTC.

V is TRBV29-1 and J is TRBJ2-1; 8 positions agree with TRBD1. V dropped 8 bases and J dropped 6; count of bases not matched to a gene: 6. The CDR3 consists of 12 residues. Germline CDR1 and CDR2: SQVTM and ANQGSEA. The CDR3 region has the DNA TGCAGCTGTGACAGGGGTCGCAATGAGCAGTTCTTC. It is translated as CSCDRGRNEQFF.

V is TRBV28 and J is TRBJ1-1; D is perhaps TRBD1 (5 bases). Germline V gene sequence: CDR1 MDHEN, CDR2 SYDVKM. CDR3 length: 14 residues. Trimming removed 6 bases at V and 6 bases at J, with 17 bases between. The CDR3 DNA is TGTGCCAGCAGCCCGGTAGGGGTTGGTGCTGAAGCTTTCTTT. Amino acid sequence: CASSPVGVGAEAFF.

This chain joins TRBV29-1 and TRBJ2-3, with TRBD2 matching 7 bases. Germline trimming cut 6 bases from V and 4 bases from J; bases unmatched to any gene: 4. From germline, CDR1 is SQVTM and CDR2 ANQGSEA. The CDR3 extends over 12 amino acids. DNA for the CDR3: TGCAGCGTCCAGGGAGGGTCAGATACGCAGTATTTT. It is translated as CSVQGGSDTQYF.

The gene calls are TRBV19 and TRBJ2-7, with 8 nucleotides matching TRBD1. V trimming: 1 base; J trimming: 5 bases; junction bases outside the gene matches: 10. The CDR3 loop spans 16 amino acids. CDR1 and CDR2 from the germline V gene are LNHDA and SQIVND (reference sequence). Here the CDR3 reads CASSIALGQATHEQYF. The CDR3 nucleotides are TGTGCCAGTAGTATAGCCCTGGGACAGGCAACCCACGAGCAGTACTTC.

The chain uses TRBV20-1 and TRBJ1-1; D uncertain. V lost 0 bases and J lost 1, with 9 bases in between. CDR3 length equals 14 residues. The germline gives CDR1 DFQATT, CDR2 SNEGSKA (reference sequence). The CDR3 is CSAREVVSNTEAFF. The DNA of the CDR3 is TGCAGTGCTAGAGAGGTCGTATCGAACACTGAAGCTTTCTTT.